The T cell receptor (beta chain) under discussion was sequenced for a study of graft-versus-host responses after intestinal transplantation. The wider study: Isolated intestinal, liver-intestinal, or multivisceral transplants were what recipients had. All of the recipients had induction that used anti-thymocyte globulin, then tacrolimus and steroids for about 3 years. General study results and limits: Ileal or blood samples showed some GvH clones first, and such clones were also found in recipient marrow. Some patients had graft-donor T cell macrochimerism. In their allografts, the ratios of graft-versus-host to host-versus-graft T cell clones were high.

The CDR3 sequence is 16 residues long. J lost 6 bases, V lost 0 bases, and 8 bases had no gene match. The germline V gene has CDR1 SGHRS and CDR2 YFSETQ. For this clone: Its antigen is as yet unknown.

Generated by immunoSEQ multiplex PCR, the TCRdb table keeps only in-frame clones and is missing some. The data show tens of thousands of clones, with 85% to 95% seen just once and approximately 0.35% held by the top ten. V and J are TRBV5-1 and TRBJ2-1; 8 bases match TRBD2. The input for sequencing was unstimulated CD4+ T cells sorted from spleen or lymph node cells, taken before transplant. The source of this sequence is a human donor who was the organ donor for an intestinal transplant. CDR3 loop: CASSLGILAGSNEQFF. The CDR3 DNA reads as TGCGCCAGCAGCTTGGGTATCCTAGCGGGCTCCAATGAGCAGTTCTTC. The complete variable domain, with remaining parts taken from reference TRBV5-1 and TRBJ2-1, reads KAGVTQTPRYLIKTRGQQVTLSCSPISGHRSVSWYQQTPGQGLQFLFEYFSETQRNKGNFPGRFSGRQFSNSRSEMNVSTLELGDSALYLCASSLGILAGSNEQFFGPGTRLTVL.